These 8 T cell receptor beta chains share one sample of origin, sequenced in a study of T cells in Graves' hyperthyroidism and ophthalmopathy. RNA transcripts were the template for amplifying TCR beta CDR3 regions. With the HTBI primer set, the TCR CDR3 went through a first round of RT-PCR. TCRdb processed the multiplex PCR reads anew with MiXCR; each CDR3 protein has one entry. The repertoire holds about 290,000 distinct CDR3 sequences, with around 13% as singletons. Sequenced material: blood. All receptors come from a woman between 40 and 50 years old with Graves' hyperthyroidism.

DNA for the CDR3: TGTGCCAGCAGTCCTCAAGGGGTTGGAGATACGCAGTATTTT. Translating it yields CASSPQGVGDTQYF. The chain carries TRBV7-3 and TRBJ2-3; D possibly corresponds to TRBD1 (5 bases). The V end lost 6 bases, the J end lost 5 bases, and 15 bases lay between the germline ends. Germline V gene sequence: CDR1 SGHTA, CDR2 FQGTGA. The CDR3 contains 14 residues.

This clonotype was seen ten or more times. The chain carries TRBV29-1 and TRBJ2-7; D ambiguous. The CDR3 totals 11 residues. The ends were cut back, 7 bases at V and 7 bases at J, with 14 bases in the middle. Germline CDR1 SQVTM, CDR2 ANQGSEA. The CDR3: CSAGRDWEQYF. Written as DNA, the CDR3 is TGCAGCGCTGGGCGAGATTGGGAGCAGTACTTC.

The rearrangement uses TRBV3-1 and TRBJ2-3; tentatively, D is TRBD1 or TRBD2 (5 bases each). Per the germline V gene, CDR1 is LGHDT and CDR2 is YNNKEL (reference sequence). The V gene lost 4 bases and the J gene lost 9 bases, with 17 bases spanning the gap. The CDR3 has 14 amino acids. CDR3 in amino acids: CASSLGPTSKTQYF. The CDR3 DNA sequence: TGTGCCAGCAGCCTGGGACCGACCAGTAAGACGCAGTATTTT.

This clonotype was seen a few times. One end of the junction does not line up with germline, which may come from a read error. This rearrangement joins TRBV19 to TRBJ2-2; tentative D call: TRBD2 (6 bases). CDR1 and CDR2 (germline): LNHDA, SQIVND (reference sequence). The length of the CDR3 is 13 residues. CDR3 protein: CATGGVVAGELFF. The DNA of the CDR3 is TGTGCCACCGGGGGAGTCGTGGCCGGGGAGCTATTTTTT.

The CDR3 loop is CASSGLAGGLDNEQFF. Here the CDR3 DNA reads TGTGCCAGCAGCGGTCTAGCGGGGGGGCTCGACAATGAGCAGTTCTTC. The chain employs TRBV11-2 and TRBJ2-1, with 12 positions matching TRBD2. In germline, CDR1 is SGHAT, CDR2 FQNNGV. Trimming cost V 5 bases and J 5 bases; bases outside gene matches: 7. This CDR3 is built from 16 residues. The full variable domain, its missing parts supplied by reference TRBV11-2 and TRBJ2-1, is EAGVAQSPRYKIIEKRQSVAFWCNPISGHATLYWYQQILGQGPKLLIQFQNNGVVDDSQLPKDRFSAERLKGVDSTLKIQPAKLEDSAVYLCASSGLAGGLDNEQFFGPGTRLTVL.

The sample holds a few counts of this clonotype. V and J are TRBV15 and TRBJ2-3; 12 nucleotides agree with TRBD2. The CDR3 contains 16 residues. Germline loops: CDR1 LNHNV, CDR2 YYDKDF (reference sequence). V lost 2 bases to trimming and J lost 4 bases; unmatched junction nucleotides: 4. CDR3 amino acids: CATSRMTSGSADTQYF. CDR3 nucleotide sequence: TGTGCCACCAGCAGAATGACTAGCGGGAGCGCAGATACGCAGTATTTT. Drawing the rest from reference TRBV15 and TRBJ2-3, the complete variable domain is DAMVIQNPRYQVTQFGKPVTLSCSQTLNHNVMYWYQQKSSQAPKLLFHYYDKDFNNEADTPDNFQSRRPNTSFCFLDIRSPGLGDTAMYLCATSRMTSGSADTQYFGPGTRLTVL.

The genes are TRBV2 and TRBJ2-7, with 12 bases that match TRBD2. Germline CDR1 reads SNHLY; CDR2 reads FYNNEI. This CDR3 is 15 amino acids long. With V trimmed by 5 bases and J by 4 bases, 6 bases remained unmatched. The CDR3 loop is CASSQLAGGWYEQYF. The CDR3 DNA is TGTGCCAGCAGTCAACTAGCGGGAGGTTGGTACGAGCAGTACTTC.

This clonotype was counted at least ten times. In DNA, the CDR3 is TGTGCCAGCAGCCCCCCCGTTCTCGGAGGCGAGCAGTTCTTC. Translation gives CASSPPVLGGEQFF. V gene TRBV12-3 or TRBV12-4 combines with J gene TRBJ2-1; tentatively, D is TRBD2 (5 bases). The CDR3 has 14 residues. V was clipped by 6 bases and J by 10 bases, with 19 bases between them.